This TCR beta chain is drawn from a study of tumor-infiltrating lymphocytes in oesophageal squamous cell carcinoma. TCRdb passed the PCR reads through MiXCR, listing each CDR3 protein once. Among 8,500 to 11,000 distinct CDR3 sequences, 60% to 70% were seen once, and the ten largest hold approximately 26%. This CDR3 region has 16 residues. Germline V lookup: CDR1 SGHRS, CDR2 YFSETQ. This clonotype is a singleton in its sample. The specimen was esophageal tumor tissue. The receptor was derived from a female donor with esophageal squamous cell carcinoma. The chain uses TRBV5-1 and TRBJ2-7, with 9 bases matching TRBD2. The DNA end favors TRBJ2-5, so the J call may be wrong. The CDR3 coding sequence is TGCGCCAGCAGCTTGGGAGCTAGCGGGGCCCAAGAGACCCAGTACTTC. Translation gives CASSLGASGAQETQYF.